The 18 T cell receptor beta chains in this list originate from one sample, sequenced in a study of T cell changes during pregnancy in multiple sclerosis. TCRdb keeps only in-frame clones here, not all; method: immunoSEQ multiplex PCR. The data hold 91,000 or so clones, with approximately 93% observed a single time. The sample consisted of peripheral blood, taken after pregnancy. The receptors originated from a female donor with multiple sclerosis, enrolled in a pregnancy study.

The V gene is TRBV5-4, the J gene TRBJ1-2; TRBD1 agrees at 8 bases. In germline, CDR1 is SGHNT, CDR2 YYREEE (reference sequence). J was trimmed by 6 bases and V by 0 bases; bases with no gene match: 7. The CDR3 spans 15 residues. This CDR3 reads CASSLAPDRDDGYTF. CDR3 DNA sequence: TGTGCCAGCAGCTTGGCCCCGGACAGGGACGATGGCTACACCTTC.

The chain uses TRBV5-1 and TRBJ1-1; the D is unclear. CDR3 length: 12 amino acids. The germline CDR1 and CDR2 sequences are SGHRS and YFSETQ. Deletions cut 3 bases from V and 1 base from J, with 4 bases between. The CDR3: CASSSGNTEAFF. The CDR3 DNA follows: TGCGCCAGCAGCTCGGGGAACACTGAAGCTTTCTTT.

The chain uses TRBV30 and TRBJ2-7; 7 bases line up with TRBD1. Trimming at V came to 0 bases and at J to 0 bases, leaving 2 bases not matched to a gene. This CDR3 comprises 14 residues. In germline, CDR1 is GTSNPN, CDR2 SVGIG (reference sequence). CDR3 region: CAWSVGTASYEQYF. CDR3 sequence (DNA): TGTGCCTGGAGTGTAGGGACAGCCTCCTACGAGCAGTACTTC.

The V and J genes are TRBV4-2 and TRBJ2-7; D is ambiguous. This CDR3 has 14 amino acids. Germline CDR1 reads LGHNA; CDR2 reads YNFKEQ. Trimming took off 1 base at V and 0 bases at J, with 7 bases between the two ends. The CDR3 protein is CASSQAASSYEQYF. The CDR3 DNA sequence: TGTGCCAGCAGCCAAGCAGCTAGCTCCTACGAGCAGTACTTC.

The chain couples TRBV27 to TRBJ2-3; 12 nucleotides agree with TRBD2. V dropped 3 bases and J dropped 6; count of bases not matched to a gene: 7. Germline V lookup: CDR1 MNHEY, CDR2 SMNVEV (reference sequence). The CDR3 is 16 amino acids. The CDR3 bases are TGTGCCAGCAGTTTCCCCACTAGCGGGAGGCGGGATACGCAGTATTTT. Its translation is CASSFPTSGRRDTQYF.

The genes are TRBV7-6 and TRBJ2-1, with 11 positions matching TRBD2. The CDR3 contains 16 residues. The germline V gene encodes CDR1 SGHVS and CDR2 FNYEAQ. V lost 6 bases and J lost 7; bases outside the gene matches: 11. CDR3 residues: CASRASGRTRNNEQFF. DNA of the CDR3: TGTGCCAGCAGAGCTAGCGGGAGGACGAGAAATAATGAGCAGTTCTTC.

The CDR3 loop is CASSLAGRSAYNEQFF. The CDR3 region has the DNA TGTGCCAGCAGCTTAGCGGGGCGGAGCGCCTACAATGAGCAGTTCTTC. The V call is TRBV7-9, the J call TRBJ2-1; tentative D call: TRBD1 (5 bases). Germline V gene data show CDR1 as SEHNR and CDR2 as FQNEAQ (reference sequence). The CDR3 totals 16 residues. The ends were cut back, 0 bases at V and 2 bases at J, with 11 bases in the middle.

CDR3 sequence reads: CASSQVRLAGEAYEQYF. The CDR3 nucleotides read TGTGCCAGCAGCCAAGTTAGGCTAGCGGGAGAGGCCTACGAGCAGTACTTC. The chain recombines TRBV14 with TRBJ2-7, with TRBD2 identical over 10 bases. The CDR3 runs to 17 residues. V was pared by 1 base and J by 2 bases, with 8 bases of the junction left unmatched. CDR1 is SGHDN and CDR2 is FVKESK in the germline V gene.

CDR3 coding DNA: TGTGCCAGCAGCTTAAATCGCGGGAGTCGGTCCGGGGAGCTGTTTTTT. As protein: CASSLNRGSRSGELFF. The chain links TRBV7-3 to TRBJ2-2; 7 bases fit TRBD2. Germline V gene sequence: CDR1 SGHTA, CDR2 FQGTGA. The V and J ends lost 1 base and 6 bases, in that order; junction bases with no gene match: 8. The CDR3 has 16 residues. Full variable domain (rest looked up from reference TRBV7-3 and TRBJ2-2): GAGVSQTPSNKVTEKGKYVELRCDPISGHTALYWYRQSLGQGPEFLIYFQGTGAADDSGLPNDRFFAVRPEGSVSTLKIQRTERGDSAVYLCASSLNRGSRSGELFFGEGSRLTVL.

This chain connects TRBV5-4 to TRBJ2-7, with D possibly TRBD2 on 5 matching bases. The ends were cut back, 6 bases at V and 0 bases at J, with 16 bases in the middle. This CDR3 spans 15 amino acids. The germline V gene encodes CDR1 SGHNT and CDR2 YYREEE (reference sequence). The CDR3, as DNA: TGTGCCAGCACCGACTACTCTGAAAACTCCTACGAGCAGTACTTC. This codes for CASTDYSENSYEQYF.

The V gene is TRBV10-3, the J gene TRBJ2-2; D is unclear. Per germline, CDR1 ENHRY and CDR2 SYGVKD. The length of the CDR3 is 15 residues. Trimming left V 3 bases short and J 3 bases short, with 11 bases between. CDR3 in amino acids: CAISDVGSHTGELFF. DNA for the CDR3: TGTGCCATCAGTGATGTTGGCTCTCACACCGGGGAGCTGTTTTTT.

This sequence joins TRBV30 and TRBJ2-4, with TRBD2 matching 10 bases. J lost 0 bases, V lost 4 bases, and 9 bases had no gene match. Germline CDR1 reads GTSNPN; CDR2 reads SVGIG (reference sequence). This CDR3 contains 17 residues. CDR3 DNA sequence: TGTGCCTGGAACGGACTAGCGGAGCACCTAGCCAAAAACATTCAGTACTTC. It translates to CAWNGLAEHLAKNIQYF.

The chain joins TRBV6-1 to TRBJ1-2; 9 bases fit TRBD1. This CDR3 has 15 residues. After removal of 7 bases from V and 4 bases from J, the junction contained 10 bases not matched to a gene. Germline loops: CDR1 MNHNS, CDR2 SASEGT. The CDR3 coding sequence is TGTGCCAGCACGTACCGGGACAGGGCTGTCTATGGCTACACCTTC. This translates into CASTYRDRAVYGYTF.

The chain couples TRBV6-6 to TRBJ2-7; D is possibly TRBD2 (6 bases). Looked up from germline, CDR1 is MNHNY and CDR2 is SVGAGI (reference sequence). The V end was cut by 7 bases, the J end by 4 bases, with 14 bases between. The length of the CDR3 is 13 residues. CDR3 sequence (DNA): TGTGCCAGCACGGAGGGAGTGAGGTACGAGCAGTACTTC. It encodes CASTEGVRYEQYF.

The rearrangement links TRBV5-4 to TRBJ2-5; TRBD2 aligns across 14 bases. The CDR3 has 18 amino acids. After removal of 3 bases from V and 4 bases from J, the junction contained 11 bases not matched to a gene. Germline V lookup: CDR1 SGHNT, CDR2 YYREEE (reference sequence). For the CDR3, the DNA is TGTGCCAGCAGCTGGGGGGAGGGACTAGCGGGAGTAGCAGAGACCCAGTACTTC. This sequence encodes CASSWGEGLAGVAETQYF.

CDR3 coding DNA: TGTGCCAGTAGTAACCCAAGGGGGCCTGCCTACGAGCAGTACTTC. Translation gives CASSNPRGPAYEQYF. J is TRBJ2-7 and V is TRBV19, with 7 nucleotides matching TRBD1. CDR1 is LNHDA, CDR2 SQIVND, per germline (reference sequence). The CDR3 totals 15 residues. The ends lost 4 bases at V and 2 bases at J; junction bases unmatched: 8.

This chain joins TRBV6-1 and TRBJ1-2, with D uncertain. The V and J ends lost 1 base and 2 bases respectively, with 11 bases between them. Germline CDR1 reads MNHNS; CDR2 reads SASEGT. The CDR3 runs 15 residues. The DNA of the CDR3 is TGTGCCAGCAGTGAAGGGGAGGGATTCAACTATGGCTACACCTTC. Translated: CASSEGEGFNYGYTF.

V is TRBV7-9 and J is TRBJ2-7, with 9 bases that match TRBD1. Germline CDR1 and CDR2: SEHNR and FQNEAQ (reference sequence). The J segment lost 2 bases and the V segment lost 3 bases, leaving 5 bases of the junction unmatched. The CDR3 is 15 amino acids. The DNA of the CDR3 is TGTGCCAGCAGCTTGGCACAGGGGGCCACCTACGAGCAGTACTTC. Residues: CASSLAQGATYEQYF.